This TCR beta chain originates from a study of blood T cell repertoires in COVID-19. Only one count was recorded for this clone. Source study methods: Cell counts per sample came from amplifying reference gene primers. Profiling relied on immunoSEQ multiplex PCR, and the TCRdb table lists in-frame clones only, not all of them. V, J and clone size are those of that table, while D and trimming were read from the DNA. Here the sample spans hundreds of thousands of clones, approximately 90% being singletons. From germline, CDR1 is SGHVS and CDR2 FQNEAQ. This CDR3 contains 14 residues. The J segment lost 8 bases and the V segment lost 5 bases, leaving 4 bases of the junction unmatched.

This chain connects TRBV7-8 to TRBJ1-6, with 9 bases lining up with TRBD1. This TCR derives from a woman in her 30s with active or convalescent COVID-19. The sequenced sample was peripheral blood. This CDR3 is CASSPGTGYSPLHF. The CDR3 coding sequence is TGTGCCAGCAGCCCCGGGACAGGGTATTCACCCCTCCACTTT.